A single sample gave rise to the 27 T cell receptor beta chains below, sequenced in a study of a mutant IDH1 vaccine in newly diagnosed glioma. Time point described: week 11, during vaccination. Alongside topical imiquimod, each dose of vaccine comprised 300 ug of mutant IDH1 20-mer peptide. The antigens for these receptors are not known. The protocol was immunoSEQ multiplex PCR, while the TCRdb copy is restricted to in-frame clones and leaves out a portion. The sample yields over 95,000 clones, 85% to 90% seen once. The sequencing here drew on PBMCs, taken from a glioma patient whose treatment included an IDH1 peptide vaccine. These receptors originate from a woman between 45 and 65 years old with glioma.

The chain has TRBV7-6 and TRBJ1-2; D gene uncertain. Germline V gene data show CDR1 as SGHVS and CDR2 as FNYEAQ. The CDR3 extends over 11 amino acids. Trimming cost V 8 bases and J 2 bases, with 6 bases left between them. The CDR3 loop reads CASPRNYGYTF. CDR3 sequence (DNA): TGTGCCAGCCCGCGGAACTATGGCTACACCTTC.

The chain is built from TRBV5-1 and TRBJ1-4, with no clear D. CDR3 length: 13 residues. Germline CDR1 and CDR2: SGHRS and YFSETQ. V gave up 6 bases and J gave up 3 bases, with 9 bases separating them. CDR3 nucleotides: TGCGCCAGCAAGGTGGGAGCTAATGAAAAACTGTTTTTT. Translating gives CASKVGANEKLFF.

V and J are TRBV27 and TRBJ2-2, with 12 bases that match TRBD2. Germline CDR1 is MNHEY and CDR2 is SMNVEV (reference sequence). This CDR3 region has 15 residues. The V segment lost 6 bases and the J segment 7 bases; nucleotides outside the gene matches: 6. The CDR3 here is CASRRTSGTSGELFF. The CDR3 bases are TGTGCCAGCAGAAGGACTAGCGGGACGAGCGGGGAGCTGTTTTTT.

The rearrangement uses TRBV5-6 and TRBJ2-7; tentative D call: TRBD2 (6 bases). The V end lost 8 bases, the J end lost 3 bases, and 18 bases lay between the germline ends. This CDR3 has 14 residues. Germline CDR1 SGHDT, CDR2 YYEEEE. Here the CDR3 DNA reads TGTGCCAGTTCCCTCGGCAGGAGGGTCTACGAGCAGTACTTC. Residues: CASSLGRRVYEQYF.

J is TRBJ2-1 and V is TRBV25-1, with 8 bases identical to TRBD2. V lost 2 bases, J lost 7 bases, and 16 bases stayed unmatched. Per germline, CDR1 MGHDK and CDR2 SYGVNS. This CDR3 has 18 amino acids. DNA for the CDR3: TGTGCCAGCAGTGAAGGGGGTAACGGGAGGGCCTGGATTAATGAGCAGTTCTTC. This encodes CASSEGGNGRAWINEQFF. Complete variable domain (other parts from reference TRBV25-1 and TRBJ2-1): EADIYQTPRYLVIGTGKKITLECSQTMGHDKMYWYQQDPGMELHLIHYSYGVNSTEKGDLSSESTVSRIRTEHFPLTLESARPSHTSQYLCASSEGGNGRAWINEQFFGPGTRLTVL.

The V gene is TRBV6-5, the J gene TRBJ1-3, with a weak D call TRBD1 (5 bases). V was cut by 10 bases and J by 0 bases, with 16 bases left in between. Germline CDR1 and CDR2: MNHEY and SVGAGI. The CDR3 has 15 amino acids. CDR3 in amino acids: CAISAGTGSGNTIYF. The CDR3 DNA is TGTGCCATCAGCGCCGGAACAGGCTCTGGAAACACCATATATTTT.

The V and J genes are TRBV27 and TRBJ2-7; 7 bases are a match to TRBD2. Trimming took 5 bases from V and 2 from J; bases not matched to a gene: 6. This CDR3 is 14 amino acids long. Germline V CDR1 and CDR2: MNHEY, SMNVEV (reference sequence). DNA for the CDR3: TGTGCCAGCAGTCGGGGGAGGGAGCCCTACGAGCAGTACTTC. Protein sequence: CASSRGREPYEQYF.

This sequence joins TRBV28 and TRBJ2-3; no definite D call. Germline V lookup: CDR1 MDHEN, CDR2 SYDVKM. The CDR3 consists of 16 residues. With 3 bases removed from V and 1 base from J, the gap between germline ends came to 14 bases. CDR3 amino acids: CASSFRPGMGTDTQYF. The CDR3 DNA reads TGTGCCAGCAGTTTCCGGCCGGGCATGGGCACAGATACGCAGTATTTT.

The rearrangement uses TRBV6-5 and TRBJ1-6; D unresolved. CDR3 length: 14 amino acids. Trimming removed 5 bases at V and 5 bases at J, with 10 bases between. Germline V gene data show CDR1 as MNHEY and CDR2 as SVGAGI. The CDR3 sequence: CASSPGIDNSPLHF. The CDR3 region has the DNA TGTGCCAGCAGTCCTGGAATTGATAATTCACCCCTCCACTTT.

The chain employs TRBV28 and TRBJ1-2, with D unclear. Trimming stripped 6 bases from V and 7 bases from J, with 9 bases between. The CDR3 contains 11 residues. Germline V gene lookup returns CDR1 MDHEN and CDR2 SYDVKM. CDR3 sequence: CASSPPPGYTF. DNA for the CDR3: TGTGCCAGCAGCCCCCCTCCTGGCTACACCTTC.

The count of this clone is one. The chain recombines TRBV10-1 with TRBJ2-2, with 11 bases lining up with TRBD2. This CDR3 has 16 residues. With 8 bases clipped from V and 3 bases from J, the junction kept 8 bases outside the gene matches. Germline V lookup: CDR1 WNHNN, CDR2 SYGVQD (reference sequence). Written as DNA, the CDR3 is TGCGCCAGCTCAACGTTGGGACTAGCGGACACCGGGGAGCTGTTTTTT. Protein: CASSTLGLADTGELFF.

The chain links TRBV7-3 to TRBJ2-7; a weak D match, TRBD1 (6 bases). The germline gives CDR1 SGHTA, CDR2 FQGTGA. CDR3 size: 14 residues. The V end lost 4 bases, the J end lost 3 bases, and 13 bases lay between the germline ends. The CDR3 loop reads CASSSSGQVYEQYF. The CDR3, as DNA: TGTGCCAGCAGCTCTTCGGGACAAGTCTACGAGCAGTACTTC. Supplemented by reference TRBV7-3 and TRBJ2-7, the full variable domain reads GAGVSQTPSNKVTEKGKYVELRCDPISGHTALYWYRQSLGQGPEFLIYFQGTGAADDSGLPNDRFFAVRPEGSVSTLKIQRTERGDSAVYLCASSSSGQVYEQYFGPGTRLTVT.

The chain has TRBV7-9 and TRBJ2-3; perhaps TRBD1 as D (6 bases). The germline CDR1 and CDR2 sequences are SEHNR and FQNEAQ (reference sequence). Trimming shortened V by 1 base and J by 6 bases, and 8 bases separated the two germline ends. The CDR3 spans 13 residues. The CDR3 DNA reads as TGTGCCAGCAGCTTAGATCAGGGGGATACGCAGTATTTT. This encodes CASSLDQGDTQYF.

The V and J genes are TRBV6-6 and TRBJ1-5; TRBD1 is a possible D gene (6 bases). CDR3 size: 15 residues. Germline-derived CDR1 and CDR2 are MNHNY and SVGAGI (reference sequence). The V and J ends lost 6 bases and 0 bases respectively, with 12 bases between them. The CDR3 DNA sequence: TGTGCCAGCAGAGGTGCGACAGGTAGCAATCAGCCCCAGCATTTT. Its translation: CASRGATGSNQPQHF.

The chain carries TRBV28 and TRBJ2-7; TRBD2 matches at 7 bases. Germline V CDR1 and CDR2: MDHEN, SYDVKM. The CDR3 loop spans 14 amino acids. The V and J ends lost 2 bases and 1 base, in that order; junction bases with no gene match: 2. CDR3 DNA: TGTGCCAGCAGTTTAGCCGGGAGGTCCTACGAGCAGTACTTC. Its protein product is CASSLAGRSYEQYF.

The V gene is TRBV5-6, the J gene TRBJ2-7, with D perhaps being TRBD1 or TRBD2 (5 bases each). CDR3 size: 14 residues. CDR1 and CDR2 from the germline V gene are SGHDT and YYEEEE. V gave up 4 bases and J gave up 3 bases, with 14 bases separating them. The CDR3 nucleotides read TGTGCCAGCAGCCCGGGACCTCGCCACTACGAGCAGTACTTC. Amino acids: CASSPGPRHYEQYF.

CDR3 loop: CASSRGLAGGPSSYNEQFF. DNA of the CDR3: TGTGCCAGTAGTAGAGGACTAGCGGGAGGGCCAAGCTCCTACAATGAGCAGTTCTTC. V gene TRBV19 combines with J gene TRBJ2-1; TRBD2 agrees at 15 bases. The CDR3 length is 19 residues. Trimming cost V 4 bases and J 0 bases; bases outside gene matches: 7. Germline CDR1 reads LNHDA; CDR2 reads SQIVND (reference sequence).

The chain employs TRBV19 and TRBJ2-5; D may be TRBD1 (6 bases). Trimming took 10 bases from V and 5 from J, leaving 20 bases between them. The CDR3 consists of 14 residues. Looked up from germline, CDR1 is LNHDA and CDR2 is SQIVND (reference sequence). Here the CDR3 reads CATSPSGQGETQYF. The CDR3 nucleotides are TGTGCCACCTCCCCCTCGGGGCAGGGGGAGACCCAGTACTTC.

On this clone itself: Compared with germline, one end of the junction differs, possibly owing to a read error. The chain uses TRBV7-7 and TRBJ2-2; D not certain. This CDR3 is built from 15 residues. Per the germline V gene, CDR1 is SSHAT and CDR2 is FNYEAQ (reference sequence). CDR3 sequence (DNA): TGTGCTAGCAGCTTACGAGAACCGCCGGCCGGGGAGCTGTTTTTT. Translation: CASSLREPPAGELFF.

The V gene is TRBV6-6, the J gene TRBJ1-5; D is ambiguous. The germline V and J ends were trimmed by 7 bases and 3 bases, with 13 bases remaining between them. CDR1 and CDR2 (germline): MNHNY, SVGAGI (reference sequence). The CDR3 runs 14 residues. CDR3 in DNA: TGTGCCAGCAACCTCCGGGCTCCCAATCAGCCCCAGCATTTT. Its translation: CASNLRAPNQPQHF.

The J gene is TRBJ1-5, the V gene TRBV10-2, with D uncertain. The germline V gene encodes CDR1 WSHSY and CDR2 SAAADI. V was trimmed by 3 bases and J by 11 bases, leaving 11 bases between them. This CDR3 spans 12 amino acids. The CDR3 region has the DNA TGCGCCAGCAGTGATCCCTTGGAGACCCAGCATTTT. This codes for CASSDPLETQHF.

The CDR3 loop reads CASRGTGTYEQYF. The CDR3 bases are TGTGCCAGCAGAGGGACAGGGACCTACGAGCAGTACTTC. The chain uses TRBV6-1 and TRBJ2-7; 9 positions match TRBD1. V lost 6 bases and J lost 2; bases outside the gene matches: 2. This CDR3 has 13 residues. The germline gives CDR1 MNHNS, CDR2 SASEGT.

The chain links TRBV19 to TRBJ1-1; D not certain. The germline gives CDR1 LNHDA, CDR2 SQIVND (reference sequence). Between the trimmed V and J ends, which lost 5 bases and 5 bases, there was a span of 15 bases. The CDR3 runs to 14 residues. The CDR3, as DNA: TGTGCCAGTAGTCGAGCGTCGGGAGGTACTGAAGCTTTCTTT. Protein: CASSRASGGTEAFF. Filled out from reference TRBV19 and TRBJ1-1, the complete variable domain reads DGGITQSPKYLFRKEGQNVTLSCEQNLNHDAMYWYRQDPGQGLRLIYYSQIVNDFQKGDIAEGYSVSREKKESFPLTVTSAQKNPTAFYLCASSRASGGTEAFFGQGTRLTVV.

In its sample, this clone was seen once. V is TRBV11-3 and J is TRBJ2-5; TRBD2 matches at 14 bases. Germline V gene lookup returns CDR1 SGHNT and CDR2 YENEEA. V gave up 1 base and J gave up 3 bases; unmatched junction bases: 4. The CDR3 has 17 amino acids. CDR3 residues: CASSLGGTSGSEETQYF. The CDR3 DNA reads TGTGCCAGCAGCTTAGGGGGGACTAGCGGGAGTGAAGAGACCCAGTACTTC.

V usage is TRBV14 and J usage is TRBJ2-1; 9 nucleotides agree with TRBD2. Trimming removed 0 bases from V and 9 bases from J; junction bases left unmatched: 9. CDR1 and CDR2 from the germline V gene are SGHDN and FVKESK. The CDR3 runs 16 residues. Here the CDR3 reads CASSQDQGSGSFEQFF. DNA of the CDR3: TGTGCCAGCAGCCAAGATCAGGGTAGCGGGAGTTTTGAGCAGTTCTTC.

The genes are TRBV14 and TRBJ2-7; 8 bases map to TRBD1. CDR3 length: 18 amino acids. CDR1 and CDR2 from the germline V gene are SGHDN and FVKESK. V was clipped by 2 bases and J by 1 base; unmatched bases: 13. DNA for the CDR3: TGTGCCAGCAGCCAACGAATAAACCTCGGGACAGGATCCTACGAGCAGTACTTC. The encoded protein is CASSQRINLGTGSYEQYF.

This chain connects TRBV5-8 to TRBJ1-3; D may be TRBD1 (6 bases). Germline loops: CDR1 SGHTS, CDR2 YDEGEE. The CDR3 has 14 amino acids. V gave up 2 bases and J gave up 5 bases, with 11 bases separating them. DNA for the CDR3: TGTGCCAGCAGCTTACGACAGGCAAGAAACACCATATATTTT. Translation gives CASSLRQARNTIYF.